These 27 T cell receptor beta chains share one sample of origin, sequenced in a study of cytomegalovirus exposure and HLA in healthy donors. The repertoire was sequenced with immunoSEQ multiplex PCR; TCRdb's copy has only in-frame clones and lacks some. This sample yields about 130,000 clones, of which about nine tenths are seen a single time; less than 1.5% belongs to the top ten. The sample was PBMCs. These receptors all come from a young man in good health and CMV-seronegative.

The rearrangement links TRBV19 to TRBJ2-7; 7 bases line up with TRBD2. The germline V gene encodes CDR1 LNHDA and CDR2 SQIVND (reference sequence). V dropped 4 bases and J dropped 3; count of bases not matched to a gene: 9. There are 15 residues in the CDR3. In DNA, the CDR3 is TGTGCCAGTAGTAACCCTGAAGCGGGGTACTACGAGCAGTACTTC. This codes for CASSNPEAGYYEQYF.

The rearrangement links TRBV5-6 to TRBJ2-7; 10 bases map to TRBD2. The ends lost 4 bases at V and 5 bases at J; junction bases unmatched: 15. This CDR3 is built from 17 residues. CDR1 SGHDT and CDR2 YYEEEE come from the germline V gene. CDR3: CASSLLLGLAGDNEQYF. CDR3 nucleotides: TGTGCCAGCAGCCTTTTATTGGGGCTAGCGGGAGACAACGAGCAGTACTTC.

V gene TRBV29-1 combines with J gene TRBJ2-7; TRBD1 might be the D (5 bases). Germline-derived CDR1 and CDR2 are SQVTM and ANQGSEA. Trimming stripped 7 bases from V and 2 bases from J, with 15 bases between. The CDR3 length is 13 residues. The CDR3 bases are TGCAGCGCTGGAATAGGGGTACCCTACGAGCAGTACTTC. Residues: CSAGIGVPYEQYF.

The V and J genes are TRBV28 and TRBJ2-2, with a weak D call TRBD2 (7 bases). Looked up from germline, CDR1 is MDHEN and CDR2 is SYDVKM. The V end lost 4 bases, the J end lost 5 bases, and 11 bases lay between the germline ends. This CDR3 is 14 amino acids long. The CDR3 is CASSWGRGTGELFF. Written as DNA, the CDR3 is TGTGCCAGCAGTTGGGGGAGGGGGACCGGGGAGCTGTTTTTT.

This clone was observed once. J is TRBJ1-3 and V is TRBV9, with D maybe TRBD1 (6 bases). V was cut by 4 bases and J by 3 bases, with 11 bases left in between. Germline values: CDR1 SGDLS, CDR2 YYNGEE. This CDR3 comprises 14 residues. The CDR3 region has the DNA TGTGCCAGCAGCCCCACAGGGTTTGGAAACACCATATATTTT. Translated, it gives CASSPTGFGNTIYF.

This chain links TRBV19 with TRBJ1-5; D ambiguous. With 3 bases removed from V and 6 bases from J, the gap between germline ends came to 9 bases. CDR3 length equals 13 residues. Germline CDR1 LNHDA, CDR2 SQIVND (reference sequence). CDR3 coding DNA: TGTGCCAGTAGTATTCAGGCCCGTCAGCCCCAGCATTTT. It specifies CASSIQARQPQHF. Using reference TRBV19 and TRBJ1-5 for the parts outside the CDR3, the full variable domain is DGGITQSPKYLFRKEGQNVTLSCEQNLNHDAMYWYRQDPGQGLRLIYYSQIVNDFQKGDIAEGYSVSREKKESFPLTVTSAQKNPTAFYLCASSIQARQPQHFGDGTRLSIL.

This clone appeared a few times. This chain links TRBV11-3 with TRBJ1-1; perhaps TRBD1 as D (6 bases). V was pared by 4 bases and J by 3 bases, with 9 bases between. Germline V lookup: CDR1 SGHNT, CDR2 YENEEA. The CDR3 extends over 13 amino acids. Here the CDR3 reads CASSYGGDTEAFF. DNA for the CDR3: TGTGCCAGCAGCTATGGGGGCGACACTGAAGCTTTCTTT.

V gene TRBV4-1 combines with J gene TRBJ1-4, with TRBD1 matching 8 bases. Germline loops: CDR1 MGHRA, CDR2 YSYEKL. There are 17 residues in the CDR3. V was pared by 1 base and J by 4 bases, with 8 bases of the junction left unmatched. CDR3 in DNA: TGCGCCAGCAGCCAAGGGACCGGGACAGGAGGTAATGAAAAACTGTTTTTT. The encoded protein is CASSQGTGTGGNEKLFF.

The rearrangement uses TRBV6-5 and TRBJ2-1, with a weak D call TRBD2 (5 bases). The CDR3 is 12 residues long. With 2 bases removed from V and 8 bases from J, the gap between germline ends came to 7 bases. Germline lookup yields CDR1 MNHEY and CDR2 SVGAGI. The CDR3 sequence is CASSYGRDEQFF. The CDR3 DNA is TGTGCCAGCAGTTACGGGCGGGATGAGCAGTTCTTC.

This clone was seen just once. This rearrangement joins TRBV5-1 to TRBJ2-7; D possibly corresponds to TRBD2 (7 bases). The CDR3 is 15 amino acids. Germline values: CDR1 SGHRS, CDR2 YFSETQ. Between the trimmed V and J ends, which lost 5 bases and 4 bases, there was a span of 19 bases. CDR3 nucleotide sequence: TGCGCCAGCAGTCTCGATGTACGGGGGGCGTACGAGCAGTACTTC. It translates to CASSLDVRGAYEQYF.

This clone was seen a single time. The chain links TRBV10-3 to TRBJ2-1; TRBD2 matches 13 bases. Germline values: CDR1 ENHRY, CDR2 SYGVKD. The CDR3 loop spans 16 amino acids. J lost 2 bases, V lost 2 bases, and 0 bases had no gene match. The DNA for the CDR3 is TGTGCCATCAGTGAGGGACTAGCGGGAGCCTACAATGAGCAGTTCTTC. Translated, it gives CAISEGLAGAYNEQFF.

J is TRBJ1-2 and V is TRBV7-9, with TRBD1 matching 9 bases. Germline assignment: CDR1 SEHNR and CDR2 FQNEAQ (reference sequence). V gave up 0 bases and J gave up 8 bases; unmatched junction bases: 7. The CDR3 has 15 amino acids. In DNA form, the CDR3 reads TGTGCCAGCAGCTTAGCGCCTGGGACAGGGAAAGGCTACACCTTC. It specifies CASSLAPGTGKGYTF.

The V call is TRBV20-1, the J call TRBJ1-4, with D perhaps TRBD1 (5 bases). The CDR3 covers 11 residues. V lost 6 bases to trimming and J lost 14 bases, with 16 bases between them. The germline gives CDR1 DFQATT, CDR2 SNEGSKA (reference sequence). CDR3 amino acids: CSAREGRGLFF. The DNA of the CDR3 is TGCAGTGCAAGGGAGGGACGAGGGCTGTTTTTT.

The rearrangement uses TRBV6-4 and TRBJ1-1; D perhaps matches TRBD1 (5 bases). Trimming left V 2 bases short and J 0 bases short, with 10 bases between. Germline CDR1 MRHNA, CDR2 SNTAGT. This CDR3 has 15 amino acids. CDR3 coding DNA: TGTGCCAGCAGTGACGAGGCAGGGTTGAACACTGAAGCTTTCTTT. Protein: CASSDEAGLNTEAFF.

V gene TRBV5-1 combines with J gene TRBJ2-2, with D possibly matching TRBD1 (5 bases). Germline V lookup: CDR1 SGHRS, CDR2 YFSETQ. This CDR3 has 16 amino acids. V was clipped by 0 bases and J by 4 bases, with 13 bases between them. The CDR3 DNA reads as TGCGCCAGCAGCTTGGCCGGCAAGACAGTCACCGGGGAGCTGTTTTTT. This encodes CASSLAGKTVTGELFF. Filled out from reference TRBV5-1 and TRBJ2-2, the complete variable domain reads KAGVTQTPRYLIKTRGQQVTLSCSPISGHRSVSWYQQTPGQGLQFLFEYFSETQRNKGNFPGRFSGRQFSNSRSEMNVSTLELGDSALYLCASSLAGKTVTGELFFGEGSRLTVL.

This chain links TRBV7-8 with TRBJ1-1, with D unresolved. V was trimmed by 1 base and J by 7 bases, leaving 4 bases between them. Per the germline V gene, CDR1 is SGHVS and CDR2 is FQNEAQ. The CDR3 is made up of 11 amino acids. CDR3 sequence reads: CASSLGSEAFF. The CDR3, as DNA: TGTGCCAGCAGCTTAGGCAGTGAAGCTTTCTTT.

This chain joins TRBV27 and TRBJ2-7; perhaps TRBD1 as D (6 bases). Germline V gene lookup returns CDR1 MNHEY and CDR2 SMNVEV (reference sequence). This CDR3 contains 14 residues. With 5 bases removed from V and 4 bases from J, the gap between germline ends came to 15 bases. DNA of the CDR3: TGTGCCAGCAGTCCGGGACAAATCCAATACGAGCAGTACTTC. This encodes CASSPGQIQYEQYF.

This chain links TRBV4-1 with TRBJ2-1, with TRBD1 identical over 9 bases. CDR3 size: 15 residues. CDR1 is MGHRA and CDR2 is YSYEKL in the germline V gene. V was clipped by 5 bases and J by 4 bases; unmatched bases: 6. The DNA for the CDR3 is TGCGCCAGCAGCGAACCAGGGACAGGGTACAATGAGCAGTTCTTC. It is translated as CASSEPGTGYNEQFF.

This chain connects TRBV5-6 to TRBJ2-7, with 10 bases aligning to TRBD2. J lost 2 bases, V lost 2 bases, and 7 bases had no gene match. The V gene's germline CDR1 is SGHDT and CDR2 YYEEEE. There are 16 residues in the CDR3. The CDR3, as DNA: TGTGCCAGCAGCTTCCTAAGAGCGGGAGGGACCTACGAGCAGTACTTC. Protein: CASSFLRAGGTYEQYF.

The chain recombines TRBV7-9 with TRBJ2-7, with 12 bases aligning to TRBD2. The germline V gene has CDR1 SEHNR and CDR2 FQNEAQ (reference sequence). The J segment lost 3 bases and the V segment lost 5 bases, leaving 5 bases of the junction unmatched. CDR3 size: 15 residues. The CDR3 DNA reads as TGTGCCAGCAGCCGGACTAGCGGGATACTCTACGAGCAGTACTTC. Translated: CASSRTSGILYEQYF.

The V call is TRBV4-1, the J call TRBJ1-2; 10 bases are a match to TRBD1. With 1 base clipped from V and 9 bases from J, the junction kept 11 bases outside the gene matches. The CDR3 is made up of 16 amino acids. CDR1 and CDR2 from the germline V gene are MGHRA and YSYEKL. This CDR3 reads CASSQVPRGDRGSYTF. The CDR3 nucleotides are TGCGCCAGCAGCCAAGTACCCCGTGGGGACAGGGGAAGCTACACCTTC.

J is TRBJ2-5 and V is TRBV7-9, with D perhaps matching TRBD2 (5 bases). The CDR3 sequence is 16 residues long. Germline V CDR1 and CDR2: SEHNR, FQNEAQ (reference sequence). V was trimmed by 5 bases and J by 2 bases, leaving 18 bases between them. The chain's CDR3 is CASSHLMADSQETQYF. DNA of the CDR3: TGTGCCAGCAGCCACCTAATGGCGGACTCTCAAGAGACCCAGTACTTC.

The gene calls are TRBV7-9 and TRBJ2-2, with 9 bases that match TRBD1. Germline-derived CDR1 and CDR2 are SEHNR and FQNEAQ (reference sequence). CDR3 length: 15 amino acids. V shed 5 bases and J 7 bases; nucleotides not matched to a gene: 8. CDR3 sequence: CASSLRTGANGELFF. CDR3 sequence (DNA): TGTGCCAGCAGCCTACGGACAGGGGCCAACGGGGAGCTGTTTTTT.

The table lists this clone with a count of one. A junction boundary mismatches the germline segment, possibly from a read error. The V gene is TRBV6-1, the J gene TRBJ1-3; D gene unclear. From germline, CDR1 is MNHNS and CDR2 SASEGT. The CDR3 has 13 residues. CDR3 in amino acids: CASNESGGNTIYF. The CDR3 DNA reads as TGTGCCAGCAATGAAAGCGGAGGAAACACCATATATTTT.

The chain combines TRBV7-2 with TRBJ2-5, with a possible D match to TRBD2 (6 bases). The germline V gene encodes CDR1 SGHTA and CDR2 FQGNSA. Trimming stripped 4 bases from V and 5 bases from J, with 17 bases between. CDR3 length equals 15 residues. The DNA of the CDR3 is TGTGCCAGCAGCTCCGAGGGGCGGGACCGGGAGACCCAGTACTTC. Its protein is CASSSEGRDRETQYF.

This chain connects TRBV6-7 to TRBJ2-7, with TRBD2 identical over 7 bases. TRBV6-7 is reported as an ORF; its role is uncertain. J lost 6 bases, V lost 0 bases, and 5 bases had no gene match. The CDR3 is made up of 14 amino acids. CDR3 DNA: TGTGCCAGCAGTTACTCGGCGGGAGAGGTCGAGCAGTACTTC. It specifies CASSYSAGEVEQYF.

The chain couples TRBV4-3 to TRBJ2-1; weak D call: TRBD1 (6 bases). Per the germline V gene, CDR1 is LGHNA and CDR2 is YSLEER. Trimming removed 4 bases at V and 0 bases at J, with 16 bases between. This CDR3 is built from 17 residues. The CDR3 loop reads CASSPGQLGSSYNEQFF. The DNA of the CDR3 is TGCGCCAGCAGCCCAGGACAGCTAGGGAGCTCCTACAATGAGCAGTTCTTC.